The rows below give T cell receptor beta chains drawn from one sample of a study of blood T cell repertoires in COVID-19. The protocol was immunoSEQ multiplex PCR, while the TCRdb copy is restricted to in-frame clones and leaves out a portion. The table records about 97,000 clones, more than 80% of them present only once. The sample consisted of peripheral blood. These receptors originate from a human donor in a cohort sampled during active COVID-19. Each CDR3 is given with its conserved first and last residue. A D gene is named only where the DNA matches it firmly. The size field is filled for only some rows; it gives once, few, many or a size class.

D	V	J	size	CDR3	DNA
.	TRBV15	TRBJ1-5	once	CATSRQGSRHF	TGTGCCACCAGCAGACAGGGGTCCCGGCATTTT
.	TRBV7-6	TRBJ2-1	.	CASSLRQYNEQFF	TGTGCCAGCAGCTTACGACAGTACAATGAGCAGTTCTTC
.	TRBV18	TRBJ1-1	.	CASSPPGPYEAFF	TGTGCCAGCTCACCACCGGGGCCGTATGAAGCTTTCTTT
.	TRBV2	TRBJ1-1	.	CASSDDMAGAFF	TGTGCCAGCAGTGACGACATGGCTGGAGCTTTCTTT
.	TRBV3-1/TRBV3-2	TRBJ1-6	once	CASSYTNSPLHF	TGTGCCAGCAGCTACACGAATTCACCCCTCCACTTT
TRBD1	TRBV7-8	TRBJ2-6	.	CASSPLYRGRNPVLTF	TGTGCCAGCAGCCCTTTATACAGGGGGCGCAACCCCGTCCTGACTTTC
TRBD2	TRBV5-4	TRBJ2-3	.	CASSLSGTRADTQYF	TGTGCCAGCAGCCTCTCCGGGACTAGAGCAGATACGCAGTATTTT
TRBD1	TRBV19	TRBJ2-3	.	CASSLDRIFTDTQYF	TGTGCCAGTAGCCTGGACAGGATCTTTACAGATACGCAGTATTTT
TRBD2	TRBV7-3	TRBJ2-3	.	CASSATGLARDTQYF	TGTGCCAGCAGCGCCACGGGACTAGCACGCGATACGCAGTATTTT
.	TRBV7-9	TRBJ2-7	.	CASSPKGPYEQYF	TGTGCCAGCAGCCCGAAGGGGCCCTACGAGCAGTACTTC
.	TRBV2	TRBJ1-1	once	CASSRTENTEAFF	TGTGCCAGCAGCAGGACAGAGAACACTGAAGCTTTCTTT
.	TRBV2	TRBJ2-5	.	CASTLNQLSQETQYF	TGTGCCAGCACCCTGAACCAACTATCGCAAGAGACCCAGTACTTC
TRBD2	TRBV9	TRBJ2-1	once	CASSPGTSGYNEQFF	TGTGCCAGCAGCCCCGGGACTAGCGGTTACAATGAGCAGTTCTTC
.	TRBV7-6	TRBJ2-7	.	CASSAGHNSYEQYF	TGTGCCAGCAGCGCCGGACATAACTCCTACGAGCAGTACTTC
TRBD1	TRBV28	TRBJ2-3	once	CASSIPGQGTDTQYF	TGTGCCAGCAGTATACCGGGACAGGGCACAGATACGCAGTATTTT
.	TRBV11-2	TRBJ1-3	.	CASSPLRGKAGNTIYF	TGTGCCAGCAGCCCACTTAGGGGGAAGGCTGGAAACACCATATATTTT
.	TRBV12-5	TRBJ1-1	.	CASGLQGPNTEAFF	TGTGCTAGTGGTTTGCAGGGGCCCAACACTGAAGCTTTCTTT
TRBD2	TRBV4-3	TRBJ2-3	.	CASSQRYGGGVGDTQYF	TGCGCCAGCAGCCAAAGATACGGCGGGGGGGTGGGAGATACGCAGTATTTT
TRBD1	TRBV6-6	TRBJ2-1	.	CASSYSHRGTGNEQFF	TGTGCCAGCAGTTATTCGCACAGGGGAACAGGGAATGAGCAGTTCTTC
TRBD1	TRBV2	TRBJ2-5	.	CASRARGSQETQYF	TGTGCCAGCAGAGCCAGGGGGAGCCAAGAGACCCAGTACTTC
TRBD1	TRBV5-1	TRBJ1-2	.	CASSLTGGGLDYGYTF	TGCGCCAGCAGCTTGACAGGGGGAGGATTGGACTATGGCTACACCTTC
TRBD2	TRBV11-2	TRBJ2-7	few	CASSATSGWSYEQYF	TGTGCCAGCAGTGCCACTAGCGGGTGGTCCTACGAGCAGTACTTC
.	TRBV9	TRBJ1-6	.	CASSVRLSSPLHF	TGTGCCAGCAGCGTACGACTCAGTTCACCCCTCCACTTT
.	TRBV11-2	TRBJ2-1	many	CASSRLQGSRYNEQFF	TGTGCCAGCAGCCGCTTACAGGGTTCGCGCTACAATGAGCAGTTCTTC
.	TRBV6-5	TRBJ2-2	.	CASRRGWNTGELFF	TGTGCCAGCAGGAGAGGATGGAACACCGGGGAGCTGTTTTTT
TRBD1	TRBV7-2	TRBJ1-5	few	CASSFDRGRNQPQHF	TGTGCCAGCAGCTTCGACAGGGGGCGAAATCAGCCCCAGCATTTT
TRBD2	TRBV7-2	TRBJ2-7	.	CASAIAGGTYEQYF	TGTGCCAGCGCGATAGCGGGGGGGACCTACGAGCAGTACTTC
TRBD2	TRBV4-3	TRBJ2-3	.	CASSQDLTSGGSDTQYF	TGCGCCAGCAGCCAAGACTTAACTAGCGGGGGCTCAGATACGCAGTATTTT
TRBD2	TRBV5-1	TRBJ2-1	.	CASSLATSGGVNEQFF	TGCGCCAGCAGCTTGGCGACTAGCGGGGGGGTCAATGAGCAGTTCTTC
TRBD2	TRBV5-1	TRBJ2-5	.	CASSLVAVGGETQYF	TGCGCCAGCAGCTTGGTAGCGGTGGGAGGGGAGACCCAGTACTTC
.	TRBV12-3/TRBV12-4	TRBJ1-5	many	CASRAGTYQPQHF	TGTGCCAGCAGAGCCGGGACATATCAGCCCCAGCATTTT
.	TRBV5-4	TRBJ2-6	.	CASSLLFRGTSGANVLTF	TGTGCCAGCAGTTTGTTGTTCAGGGGCACTTCTGGGGCCAACGTCCTGACTTTC
TRBD1	TRBV12-5	TRBJ1-1	once	CASGTGTGVGTEAFF	TGTGCTAGTGGTACTGGCACAGGGGTAGGCACTGAAGCTTTCTTT
TRBD1	TRBV7-9	TRBJ1-1	.	CASSLGDRGSRDTEAFF	TGTGCCAGCAGCTTAGGGGACAGGGGAAGTCGGGACACTGAAGCTTTCTTT
.	TRBV30	TRBJ1-1	few	CACTTVLNTEAFF	TGTGCCTGCACGACAGTATTGAACACTGAAGCTTTCTTT
.	TRBV20-1	TRBJ2-7	.	CSATGSHEQYF	TGCAGTGCTACAGGGTCCCACGAGCAGTACTTC
.	TRBV20-1	TRBJ1-4	.	CSASQGGEKLFF	TGCAGTGCTAGTCAGGGAGGCGAAAAACTGTTTTTT
TRBD1	TRBV2	TRBJ1-2	once	CASDPGAGGAHYGYTF	TGTGCCAGCGACCCCGGGGCAGGGGGCGCTCACTATGGCTACACCTTC
TRBD2	TRBV9	TRBJ2-3	.	CASSRIAGFTDTQYF	TGTGCCAGCAGCCGAATAGCGGGGTTCACAGATACGCAGTATTTT
.	TRBV4-2	TRBJ2-3	once	CASSQSFSDTQYF	TGTGCCAGCAGCCAATCCTTTTCAGATACGCAGTATTTT
TRBD1	TRBV11-3	TRBJ2-6	.	CASSPGQGRASGANVLTF	TGTGCCAGCAGTCCGGGACAGGGACGTGCTTCTGGGGCCAACGTCCTGACTTTC
TRBD1	TRBV12-3/TRBV12-4	TRBJ1-1	.	CASSRDRASEAFF	TGTGCCAGCAGCCGGGACAGGGCCTCTGAAGCTTTCTTT
.	TRBV28	TRBJ1-1	.	CASTAPTGNTEAFF	TGTGCCAGCACTGCACCGACTGGGAACACTGAAGCTTTCTTT
.	TRBV6-5	TRBJ1-2	.	CASSYGGRGIGYTF	TGTGCCAGCAGTTACGGGGGACGCGGGATTGGCTACACCTTC
.	TRBV6-6	TRBJ1-5	.	CASRPQGRQPQHF	TGTGCCAGCAGACCTCAGGGAAGGCAGCCCCAGCATTTT
.	TRBV6-5	TRBJ1-2	.	CASSRAPNYGYTF	TGTGCCAGCAGTCGAGCCCCTAACTATGGCTACACCTTC
.	TRBV6-5	TRBJ2-7	.	CAAQPRGPSYEQYF	TGTGCCGCGCAGCCGCGGGGCCCATCCTACGAGCAGTACTTC
.	TRBV28	TRBJ2-3	.	CASSLPYALVSTDTQYF	TGTGCCAGCAGTTTACCCTACGCCCTAGTTAGCACAGATACGCAGTATTTT
.	TRBV19	TRBJ2-7	.	CASSPGSSYEQYF	TGTGCCAGTAGTCCGGGGTCGTCCTACGAGCAGTACTTC
TRBD2	TRBV19	TRBJ2-7	few	CASSIIAPGLAFIHEQYF	TGTGCCAGTAGTATAATCGCGCCGGGACTAGCTTTCATCCACGAGCAGTACTTC
.	TRBV5-6	TRBJ2-7	.	CASSPGSSYEQYF	TGTGCCAGCAGCCCCGGGAGCTCCTACGAGCAGTACTTC
.	TRBV15	TRBJ2-1	.	CATGDLRRGLYNEQFF	TGTGCCACCGGAGACCTTAGGAGGGGGCTCTACAATGAGCAGTTCTTC